One and the same sample provided the 15 T cell receptor beta chains below, sequenced in a study of beta chain features in type 1 diabetes. General observations from the study: All four CD4+ subsets from Type 1 diabetes patients carried moderately but significantly shorter TCRB CDR3s.

Their recognized antigens are unknown. Every isolated RNA sample was fully reverse transcribed, so sequencing captured expressed TCRB transcripts. Here immunoSEQ multiplex PCR was the method, and the copy in TCRdb shows in-frame clones only, minus some. The sample holds 300,000 or so clones, roughly an eighth seen once. Sequencing was carried out using naive CD4+ T cells from blood. The source of these receptors is a man aged 30 to 45 with type 1 diabetes.

DNA of the CDR3: TGTGCCAGTAGGACAGGGGGGTCTGTGGTCGGCTACACCTTC. The encoded protein is CASRTGGSVVGYTF. The rearrangement links TRBV19 to TRBJ1-2; 9 nucleotides match TRBD1. The V and J ends lost 6 bases and 8 bases, in that order; junction bases with no gene match: 10. The V gene's germline CDR1 is LNHDA and CDR2 SQIVND (reference sequence). The CDR3 totals 14 residues. Combining the CDR3 with reference TRBV19 and TRBJ1-2 gives the whole variable domain DGGITQSPKYLFRKEGQNVTLSCEQNLNHDAMYWYRQDPGQGLRLIYYSQIVNDFQKGDIAEGYSVSREKKESFPLTVTSAQKNPTAFYLCASRTGGSVVGYTFGSGTRLTVV.

In this sample, this clone turned up a few times. This chain joins TRBV5-4 and TRBJ2-2; 11 bases match TRBD1. The V gene end was trimmed by 4 bases and the J gene end by 6 bases; junction bases not matched to a gene: 5. The CDR3 contains 15 residues. Germline V gene lookup returns CDR1 SGHNT and CDR2 YYREEE (reference sequence). CDR3 in DNA: TGTGCCAGCAGCCCGGACAGGGGGCGCGCCGGGGAGCTGTTTTTT. It is translated as CASSPDRGRAGELFF.

This clone was seen only a few times. This chain joins TRBV13 and TRBJ2-1; a possible D gene is TRBD1 (6 bases). Between the trimmed V and J ends, which lost 7 bases and 6 bases, there was a span of 13 bases. This CDR3 is 13 amino acids long. In germline, CDR1 is PRHDT, CDR2 FYEKMQ (reference sequence). CDR3 in DNA: TGTGCCAGCATCCAGGGGAATAGCAATGAGCAGTTCTTC. Amino acids: CASIQGNSNEQFF.

Only a few counts were recorded for this clone. V and J are TRBV2 and TRBJ2-7; TRBD2 agrees at 10 bases. The germline V gene has CDR1 SNHLY and CDR2 FYNNEI. CDR3 size: 13 residues. The J segment lost 6 bases and the V segment lost 5 bases, leaving 4 bases of the junction unmatched. CDR3 region: CASSSGTSAEQYF. CDR3 DNA sequence: TGTGCCAGCAGTTCCGGGACTAGCGCCGAGCAGTACTTC.

The rearrangement uses TRBV4-1 and TRBJ1-4, with D unresolved. V gave up 4 bases and J gave up 0 bases, with 12 bases separating them. Per germline, CDR1 MGHRA and CDR2 YSYEKL. The CDR3 contains 16 residues. The DNA for the CDR3 is TGCGCCAGCAGCCTAGCTCACGTTGCAACTAATGAAAAACTGTTTTTT. Residues: CASSLAHVATNEKLFF.

The rearrangement joins TRBV5-6 to TRBJ2-5, with D perhaps TRBD2 (6 bases). The CDR3 sequence is 15 residues long. Germline-derived CDR1 and CDR2 are SGHDT and YYEEEE. Trimming removed 4 bases at V and 2 bases at J, with 15 bases between. The CDR3 DNA follows: TGTGCCAGCAGCCTGGGACTCAAGAAGCAAGAGACCCAGTACTTC. Translation gives CASSLGLKKQETQYF.

The chain employs TRBV7-9 and TRBJ2-7; maybe TRBD2 (6 bases). V lost 3 bases and J lost 2, with 11 bases in between. CDR1 and CDR2 from the germline V gene are SEHNR and FQNEAQ (reference sequence). This CDR3 has 14 amino acids. As DNA, the CDR3 is TGTGCCAGCAGCTTTCCTCGGGAGCCCTACGAGCAGTACTTC. Translation gives CASSFPREPYEQYF.

This clone was seen only a few times. The chain carries TRBV6-5 and TRBJ1-1; D unclear. This CDR3 has 15 amino acids. The V gene's germline CDR1 is MNHEY and CDR2 SVGAGI. Trimming removed 3 bases at V and 1 base at J, with 12 bases between. The CDR3 sequence: CASSYEVRPNTEAFF. The CDR3 coding sequence is TGTGCCAGCAGTTATGAGGTGCGTCCGAACACTGAAGCTTTCTTT.

This clone has more than one count but fewer than ten. The V call is TRBV11-1, the J call TRBJ2-2; D is perhaps TRBD1 (6 bases). V was cut by 6 bases and J by 1 base, with 9 bases left in between. Germline V gives CDR1 SGHAT, CDR2 FQDESV (reference sequence). There are 14 residues in the CDR3. Here the CDR3 DNA reads TGTGCCAGCAGGCCACAGGGGAACACCGGGGAGCTGTTTTTT. It translates to CASRPQGNTGELFF.

The V gene is TRBV27, the J gene TRBJ1-5, with unresolved D. V lost 6 bases and J lost 7, with 13 bases in between. This CDR3 has 13 amino acids. Looked up from germline, CDR1 is MNHEY and CDR2 is SMNVEV (reference sequence). CDR3 in amino acids: CASSQTRAQPQHF. Here the CDR3 DNA reads TGTGCCAGCAGCCAAACCCGAGCACAGCCCCAGCATTTT.

This clone was observed a handful of times. The chain combines TRBV7-3 with TRBJ2-1, with 7 bases fitting TRBD2. V shed 1 base and J 7 bases; nucleotides not matched to a gene: 7. The germline V gene has CDR1 SGHTA and CDR2 FQGTGA. The CDR3 is 15 residues long. The CDR3 sequence is CASSLNAGAGNEQFF. The CDR3 DNA follows: TGTGCCAGCAGCTTAAATGCGGGAGCGGGGAATGAGCAGTTCTTC.

The chain uses TRBV7-2 and TRBJ1-2, with TRBD1 matching over 9 bases. Germline V gene lookup returns CDR1 SGHTA and CDR2 FQGNSA. This CDR3 contains 14 residues. Germline trimming cut 5 bases from V and 6 bases from J; bases unmatched to any gene: 7. In DNA form, the CDR3 reads TGTGCCAGCAGCCTACAGGGGGCGAATCATGGCTACACCTTC. Encoded protein: CASSLQGANHGYTF.

The chain carries TRBV27 and TRBJ2-3, with a tentative D call TRBD2 (5 bases). The CDR3 consists of 12 residues. V was trimmed by 5 bases and J by 6 bases, leaving 9 bases between them. Per the germline V gene, CDR1 is MNHEY and CDR2 is SMNVEV (reference sequence). DNA of the CDR3: TGTGCCAGCAGTCTTCGGAGGGATACGCAGTATTTT. Its protein is CASSLRRDTQYF.

The genes are TRBV7-2 and TRBJ1-5, with 7 bases lining up with TRBD1. Trimming cost V 3 bases and J 6 bases; bases outside gene matches: 5. Per the germline V gene, CDR1 is SGHTA and CDR2 is FQGNSA. CDR3 size: 14 residues. Here the CDR3 DNA reads TGTGCCAGCAGCTTGCAGGGGGGTAGTCAGCCCCAGCATTTT. Protein sequence: CASSLQGGSQPQHF.

J is TRBJ2-7 and V is TRBV27; 8 bases align to TRBD2. Germline V gene data show CDR1 as MNHEY and CDR2 as SMNVEV (reference sequence). V gave up 3 bases and J gave up 5 bases; unmatched junction bases: 9. The CDR3 extends over 15 amino acids. The CDR3 protein is CASSFWSGRSNEQYF. The CDR3 DNA reads as TGTGCCAGCAGTTTCTGGAGCGGGAGAAGCAACGAGCAGTACTTC.